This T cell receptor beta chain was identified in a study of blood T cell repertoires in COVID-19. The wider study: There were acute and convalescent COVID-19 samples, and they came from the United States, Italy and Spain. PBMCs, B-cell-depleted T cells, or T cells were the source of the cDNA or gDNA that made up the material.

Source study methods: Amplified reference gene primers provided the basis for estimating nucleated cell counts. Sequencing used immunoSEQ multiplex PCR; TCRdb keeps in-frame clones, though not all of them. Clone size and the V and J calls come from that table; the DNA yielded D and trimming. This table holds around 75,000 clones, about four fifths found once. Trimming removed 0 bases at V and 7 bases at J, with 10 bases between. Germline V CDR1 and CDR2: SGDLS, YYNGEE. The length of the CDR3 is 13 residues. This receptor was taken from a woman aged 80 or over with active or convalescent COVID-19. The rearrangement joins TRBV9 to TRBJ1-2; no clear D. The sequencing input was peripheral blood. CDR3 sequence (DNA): TGTGCCAGCAGCGTAGGCCTCTCGGGTGGCTACACCTTC. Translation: CASSVGLSGGYTF.